This passage covers 10 T cell receptor beta chains from one sample sequenced in a study of blood T cell repertoires in COVID-19. Generated by immunoSEQ multiplex PCR, the TCRdb table keeps only in-frame clones and is missing some. The table records some 56,000 clones, under 90% of them present only once. The sequenced material came from peripheral blood. The receptors stem from a woman older than 75 with active or convalescent COVID-19.

This chain connects TRBV29-1 to TRBJ1-4; TRBD1 matches at 9 bases. The CDR3 totals 15 residues. Germline V lookup: CDR1 SQVTM, CDR2 ANQGSEA. J lost 8 bases, V lost 5 bases, and 12 bases had no gene match. The CDR3 region is CSVSTGTGTREKLFF. In nucleotides, the CDR3 is TGCAGCGTTTCCACCGGGACAGGGACGCGGGAAAAACTGTTTTTT. Full variable domain (outside the CDR3, taken from reference TRBV29-1 and TRBJ1-4): SAVISQKPSRDICQRGTSLTIQCQVDSQVTMMFWYRQQPGQSLTLIATANQGSEATYESGFVIDKFPISRPNLTFSTLTVSNMSPEDSSIYLCSVSTGTGTREKLFFGSGTQLSVL.

The V call is TRBV7-9, the J call TRBJ1-2; 8 nucleotides match TRBD1. The CDR3 has 15 residues. V lost 6 bases and J lost 4; bases outside the gene matches: 10. CDR1 is SEHNR, CDR2 FQNEAQ, per germline (reference sequence). CDR3 in amino acids: CASSTSGGAGYGYTF. The CDR3 nucleotides read TGTGCCAGCAGTACGTCAGGGGGCGCGGGCTATGGCTACACCTTC.

The chain is built from TRBV28 and TRBJ2-4, with D perhaps TRBD2 (6 bases). Trimming cost V 5 bases and J 0 bases, with 11 bases left between them. The germline V gene encodes CDR1 MDHEN and CDR2 SYDVKM. The CDR3 covers 15 residues. The DNA of the CDR3 is TGTGCCAGCAGTCCCGCGGGGCAAGCCAAAAACATTCAGTACTTC. This encodes CASSPAGQAKNIQYF.

The chain recombines TRBV6-5 with TRBJ1-1; 9 bases map to TRBD1. Germline V gives CDR1 MNHEY, CDR2 SVGAGI. The CDR3 runs 15 residues. V shed 6 bases, J shed 7 bases, and the junction held 12 bases outside the gene matches. The CDR3 bases are TGTGCCAGCAGCTTGACCTTCCCGGGACAGGGTGAAGCTTTCTTT. Its protein product is CASSLTFPGQGEAFF.

The chain couples TRBV29-1 to TRBJ2-7; a weak D match, TRBD1 (5 bases). Trimming left V 2 bases short and J 4 bases short, with 12 bases between. The CDR3 loop spans 13 amino acids. Per germline, CDR1 SQVTM and CDR2 ANQGSEA. CDR3 nucleotide sequence: TGCAGCGTTGAAACCTTGGCAGGGTACGAGCAGTACTTC. Protein product: CSVETLAGYEQYF.

The V call is TRBV7-7, the J call TRBJ2-3; TRBD2 matches at 14 bases. The CDR3 totals 17 residues. The V gene end was trimmed by 5 bases and the J gene end by 1 base; junction bases not matched to a gene: 5. CDR1 and CDR2 (germline): SSHAT, FNYEAQ (reference sequence). The CDR3 sequence: CASSPGTSGGGTDTQYF. DNA of the CDR3: TGTGCCAGCAGCCCAGGGACTAGCGGGGGCGGCACAGATACGCAGTATTTT.

The CDR3 spells CASSWGDRVDEQYF. For the CDR3, the DNA is TGTGCCAGCAGCTGGGGGGACAGGGTCGACGAGCAGTACTTC. This chain joins TRBV7-2 and TRBJ2-7; 9 bases align to TRBD1. The CDR3 spans 14 residues. V shed 4 bases, J shed 5 bases, and the junction held 6 bases outside the gene matches. CDR1 and CDR2 (germline): SGHTA, FQGNSA. Drawing the rest from reference TRBV7-2 and TRBJ2-7, the complete variable domain is GAGVSQSPSNKVTEKGKDVELRCDPISGHTALYWYRQSLGQGLEFLIYFQGNSAPDKSGLPSDRFSAERTGGSVSTLTIQRTQQEDSAVYLCASSWGDRVDEQYFGPGTRLTVT.

The chain couples TRBV19 to TRBJ1-1, with 7 bases that match TRBD1. CDR1 and CDR2 from the germline V gene are LNHDA and SQIVND (reference sequence). J gave up 2 bases and V 6 bases, and 9 bases lay outside the gene matches. The CDR3 consists of 15 residues. The DNA of the CDR3 is TGTGCCAGTAGGACCCAAACAGGGGCAAACACTGAAGCTTTCTTT. It translates to CASRTQTGANTEAFF.

The chain combines TRBV9 with TRBJ1-6; TRBD1 might be the D (5 bases). Germline loops: CDR1 SGDLS, CDR2 YYNGEE. V was pared by 3 bases and J by 6 bases, with 13 bases between. The CDR3 contains 15 residues. CDR3 protein: CASSEQDMSNSPLHF. CDR3 nucleotide sequence: TGTGCCAGCAGCGAGCAGGACATGTCTAATTCACCCCTCCACTTT.

V gene TRBV7-6 combines with J gene TRBJ2-1; 8 nucleotides align to TRBD1. Germline values: CDR1 SGHVS, CDR2 FNYEAQ. The ends lost 1 base at V and 4 bases at J; junction bases unmatched: 9. CDR3 length: 17 amino acids. The CDR3 DNA is TGTGCCAGCAGCTTAGGGGGCCGGGACAGGATATACAATGAGCAGTTCTTC. Translation gives CASSLGGRDRIYNEQFF.